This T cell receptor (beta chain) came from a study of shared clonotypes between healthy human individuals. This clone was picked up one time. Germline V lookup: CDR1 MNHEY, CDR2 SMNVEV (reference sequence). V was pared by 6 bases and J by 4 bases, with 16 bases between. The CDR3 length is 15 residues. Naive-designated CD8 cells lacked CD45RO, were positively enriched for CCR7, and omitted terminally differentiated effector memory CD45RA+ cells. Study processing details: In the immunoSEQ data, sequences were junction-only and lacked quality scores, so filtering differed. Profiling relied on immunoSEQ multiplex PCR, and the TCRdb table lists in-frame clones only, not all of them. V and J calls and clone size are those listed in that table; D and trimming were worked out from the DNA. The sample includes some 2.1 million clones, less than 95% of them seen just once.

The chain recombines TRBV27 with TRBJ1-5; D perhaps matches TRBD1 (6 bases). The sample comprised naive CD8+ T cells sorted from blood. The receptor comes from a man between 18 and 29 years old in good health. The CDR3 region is CASSLGQLPNQPQHF. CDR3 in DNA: TGTGCCAGCAGCCTAGGACAGTTACCAAATCAGCCCCAGCATTTT.